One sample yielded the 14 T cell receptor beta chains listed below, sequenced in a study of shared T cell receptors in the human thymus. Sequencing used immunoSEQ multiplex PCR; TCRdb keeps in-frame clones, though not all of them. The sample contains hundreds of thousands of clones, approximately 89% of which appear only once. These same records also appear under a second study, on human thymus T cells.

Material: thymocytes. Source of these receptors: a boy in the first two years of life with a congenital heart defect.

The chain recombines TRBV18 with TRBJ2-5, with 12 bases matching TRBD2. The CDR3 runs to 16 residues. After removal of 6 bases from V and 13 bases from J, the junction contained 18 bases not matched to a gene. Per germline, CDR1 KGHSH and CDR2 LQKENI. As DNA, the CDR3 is TGTGCCAGCTCGCCAAGGACTAGCGGGGCCCCACGCGGGCCGTACTTC. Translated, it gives CASSPRTSGAPRGPYF.

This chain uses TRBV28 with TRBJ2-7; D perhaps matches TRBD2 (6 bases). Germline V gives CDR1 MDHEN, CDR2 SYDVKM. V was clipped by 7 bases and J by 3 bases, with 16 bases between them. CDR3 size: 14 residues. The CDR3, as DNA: TGTGCCAGCAAGCCTCGCGGGATAGGCTACGAGCAGTACTTC. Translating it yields CASKPRGIGYEQYF.

CDR3: CASSFYGGGSNYGYTF. The CDR3 region has the DNA TGTGCCAGCAGTTTTTACGGGGGGGGGTCTAACTATGGCTACACCTTC. This chain connects TRBV28 to TRBJ1-2, with D perhaps matching TRBD1 (5 bases). The germline V gene encodes CDR1 MDHEN and CDR2 SYDVKM. CDR3 length equals 16 residues. Between the trimmed V and J ends, which lost 3 bases and 0 bases, there was a span of 14 bases.

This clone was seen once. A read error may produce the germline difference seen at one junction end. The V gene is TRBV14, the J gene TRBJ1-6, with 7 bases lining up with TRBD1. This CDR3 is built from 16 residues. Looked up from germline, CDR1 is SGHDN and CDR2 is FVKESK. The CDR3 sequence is CASSQEKQGLNSPLHF. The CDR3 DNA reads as TGTGCCAGCAGCCAAGAAAAACAGGGGTTAAATTCCCCCCTCCACTTT. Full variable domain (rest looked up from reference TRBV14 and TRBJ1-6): EAGVTQFPSHSVIEKGQTVTLRCDPISGHDNLYWYRRVMGKEIKFLLHFVKESKQDESGMPNNRFLAERTGGTYSTLKVQPAELEDSGVYFCASSQEKQGLNSPLHFGNGTRLTVT.

The CDR3 DNA reads TGTGCCAGTCTCCGGGACAAGAACACCGGGGAGCTGTTTTTT. Translated: CASLRDKNTGELFF. V is TRBV6-5 and J is TRBJ2-2, with D perhaps TRBD1 (6 bases). CDR3 length equals 14 residues. The germline V gene encodes CDR1 MNHEY and CDR2 SVGAGI. V gave up 9 bases and J gave up 1 base, with 12 bases separating them.

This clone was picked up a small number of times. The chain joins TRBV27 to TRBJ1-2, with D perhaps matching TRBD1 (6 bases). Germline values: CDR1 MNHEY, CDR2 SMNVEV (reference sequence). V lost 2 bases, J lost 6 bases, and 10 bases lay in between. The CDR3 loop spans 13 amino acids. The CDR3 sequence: CASSLATGNGYTF. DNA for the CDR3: TGTGCCAGCAGTTTAGCCACAGGGAATGGCTACACCTTC.

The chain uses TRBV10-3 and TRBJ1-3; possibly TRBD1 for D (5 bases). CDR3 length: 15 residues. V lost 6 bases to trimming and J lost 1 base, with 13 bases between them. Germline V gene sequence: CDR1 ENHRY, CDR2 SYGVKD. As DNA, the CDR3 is TGTGCCATCAGGAGCGCAGGGTCATCTGGAAACACCATATATTTT. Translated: CAIRSAGSSGNTIYF.

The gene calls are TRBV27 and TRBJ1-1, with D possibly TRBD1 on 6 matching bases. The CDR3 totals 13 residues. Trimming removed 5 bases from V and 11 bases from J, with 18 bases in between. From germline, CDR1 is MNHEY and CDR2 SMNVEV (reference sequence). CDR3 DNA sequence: TGTGCCAGCAGTCTGGGACAAGGTATGGGGGCTTTCTTT. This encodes CASSLGQGMGAFF.

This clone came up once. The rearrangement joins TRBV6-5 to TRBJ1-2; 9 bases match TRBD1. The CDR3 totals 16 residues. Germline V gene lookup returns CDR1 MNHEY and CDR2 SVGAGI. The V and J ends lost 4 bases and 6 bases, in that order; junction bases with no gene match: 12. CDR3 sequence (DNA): TGTGCCAGCAGTTTTCACCGGGACAGGGAAAATCATGGCTACACCTTC. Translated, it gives CASSFHRDRENHGYTF.

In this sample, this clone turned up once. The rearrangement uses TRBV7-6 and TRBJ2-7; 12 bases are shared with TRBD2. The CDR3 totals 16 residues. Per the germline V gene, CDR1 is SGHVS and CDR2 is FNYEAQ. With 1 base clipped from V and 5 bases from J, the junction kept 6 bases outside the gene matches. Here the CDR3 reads CASSLVFTSGRHEQYF. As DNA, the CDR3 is TGTGCCAGCAGCTTAGTTTTTACTAGCGGGAGGCACGAGCAGTACTTC.

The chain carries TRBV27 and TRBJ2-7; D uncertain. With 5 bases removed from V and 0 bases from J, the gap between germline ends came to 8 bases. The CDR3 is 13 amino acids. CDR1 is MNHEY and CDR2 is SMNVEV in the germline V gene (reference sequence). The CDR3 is CASSPYRSYEQYF. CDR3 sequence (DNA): TGTGCCAGCAGTCCCTACCGCTCCTACGAGCAGTACTTC.

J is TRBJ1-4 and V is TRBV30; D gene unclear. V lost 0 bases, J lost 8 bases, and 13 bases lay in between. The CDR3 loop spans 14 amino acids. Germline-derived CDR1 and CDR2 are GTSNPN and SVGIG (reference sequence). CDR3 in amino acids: CAWSVPEGDEKLFF. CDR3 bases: TGTGCCTGGAGTGTACCGGAGGGTGACGAAAAACTGTTTTTT. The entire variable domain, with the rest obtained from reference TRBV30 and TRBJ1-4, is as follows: SQTIHQWPATLVQPVGSPLSLECTVEGTSNPNLYWYRQAAGRGLQLLFYSVGIGQISSEVPQNLSASRPQDRQFILSSKKLLLSDSGFYLCAWSVPEGDEKLFFGSGTQLSVL.

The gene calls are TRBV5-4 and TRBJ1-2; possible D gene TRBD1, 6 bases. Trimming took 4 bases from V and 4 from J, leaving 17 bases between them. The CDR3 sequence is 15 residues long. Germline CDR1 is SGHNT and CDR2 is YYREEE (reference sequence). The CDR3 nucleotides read TGTGCCAGCAGCCTGGGACAAGCGGACCCCTATGGCTACACCTTC. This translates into CASSLGQADPYGYTF.

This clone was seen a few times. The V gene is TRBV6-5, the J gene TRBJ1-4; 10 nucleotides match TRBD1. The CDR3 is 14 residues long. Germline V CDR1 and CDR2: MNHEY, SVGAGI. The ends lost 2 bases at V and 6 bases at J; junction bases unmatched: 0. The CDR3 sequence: CASSYGTGDEKLFF. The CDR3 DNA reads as TGTGCCAGCAGTTACGGGACAGGGGATGAAAAACTGTTTTTT.